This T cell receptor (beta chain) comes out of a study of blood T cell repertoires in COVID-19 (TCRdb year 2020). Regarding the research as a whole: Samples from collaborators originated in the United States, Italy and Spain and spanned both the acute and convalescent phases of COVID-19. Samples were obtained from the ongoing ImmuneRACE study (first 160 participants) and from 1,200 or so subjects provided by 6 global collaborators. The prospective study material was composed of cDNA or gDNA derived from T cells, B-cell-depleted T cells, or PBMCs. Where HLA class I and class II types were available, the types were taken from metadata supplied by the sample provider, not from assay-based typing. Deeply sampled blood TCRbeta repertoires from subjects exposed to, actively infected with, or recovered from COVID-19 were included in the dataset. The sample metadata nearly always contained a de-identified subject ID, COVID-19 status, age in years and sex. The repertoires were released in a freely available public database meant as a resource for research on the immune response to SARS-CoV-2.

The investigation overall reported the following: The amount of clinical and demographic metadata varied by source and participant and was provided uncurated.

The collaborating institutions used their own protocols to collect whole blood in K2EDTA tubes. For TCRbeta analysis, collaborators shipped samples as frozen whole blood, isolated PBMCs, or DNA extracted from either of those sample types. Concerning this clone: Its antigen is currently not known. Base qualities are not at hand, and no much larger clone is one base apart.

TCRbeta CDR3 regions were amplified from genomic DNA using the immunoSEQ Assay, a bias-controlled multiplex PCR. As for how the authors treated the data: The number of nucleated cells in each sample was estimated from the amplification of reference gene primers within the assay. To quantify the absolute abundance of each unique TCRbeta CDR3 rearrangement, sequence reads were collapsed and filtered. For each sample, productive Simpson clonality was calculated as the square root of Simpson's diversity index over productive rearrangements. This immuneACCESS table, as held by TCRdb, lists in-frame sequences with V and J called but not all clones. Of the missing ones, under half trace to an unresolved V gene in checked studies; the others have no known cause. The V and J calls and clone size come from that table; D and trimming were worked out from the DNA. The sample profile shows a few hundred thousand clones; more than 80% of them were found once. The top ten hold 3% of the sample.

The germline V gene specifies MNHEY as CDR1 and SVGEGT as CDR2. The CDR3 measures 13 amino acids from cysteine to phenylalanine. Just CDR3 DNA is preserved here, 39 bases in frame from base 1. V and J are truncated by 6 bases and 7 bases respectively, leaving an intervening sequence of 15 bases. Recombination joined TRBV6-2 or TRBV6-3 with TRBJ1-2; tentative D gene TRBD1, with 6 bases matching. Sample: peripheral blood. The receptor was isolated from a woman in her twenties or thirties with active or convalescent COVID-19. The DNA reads TGTGCCAGCAGCCAGGGACATCTCTCTGGCTACACCTTC. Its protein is CASSQGHLSGYTF.